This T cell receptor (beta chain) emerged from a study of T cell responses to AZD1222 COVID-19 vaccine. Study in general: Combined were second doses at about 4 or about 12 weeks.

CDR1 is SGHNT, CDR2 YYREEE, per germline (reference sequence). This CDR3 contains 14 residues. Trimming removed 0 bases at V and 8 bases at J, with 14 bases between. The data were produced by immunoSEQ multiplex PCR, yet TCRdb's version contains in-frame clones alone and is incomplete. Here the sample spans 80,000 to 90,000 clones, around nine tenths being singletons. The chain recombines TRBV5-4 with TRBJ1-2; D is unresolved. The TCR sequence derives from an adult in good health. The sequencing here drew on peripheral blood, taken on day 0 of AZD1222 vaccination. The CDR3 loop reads CASSLVGTLGGYTF. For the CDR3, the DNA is TGTGCCAGCAGCTTGGTCGGCACCCTCGGAGGCTACACCTTC.